This TCR beta chain was captured by sequencing in a study of cytomegalovirus exposure and HLA in healthy donors. Study details: The 90 to 150 validation repertoires matched the 666 first-cohort repertoires in platform, a later analysis reported. Study-wide results and caveats: Published work reported that the classifier diagnosed cytomegalovirus status with high specificity and sensitivity.

A remark on this clone: The antigen is undetermined.

V lost 4 bases to trimming and J lost 4 bases; unmatched junction nucleotides: 6. The CDR3 has 14 amino acids. The V gene's germline CDR1 is SGHTA and CDR2 FQGNSA. Some clones are missing from TCRdb's copy, which holds only in-frame ones; the method was immunoSEQ multiplex PCR. The sample has approximately 200,000 clones, approximately 80% seen once; the top ten hold approximately 7%. The TCR was taken from a man aged 18 to 29 in good health and CMV-seropositive. Material: PBMCs. The rearrangement links TRBV7-2 to TRBJ2-7; 8 bases align to TRBD1. CDR3 protein: CASSSDRGNYEQYF. The DNA for the CDR3 is TGTGCCAGCAGCTCTGACAGGGGAAATTACGAGCAGTACTTC. Combining the CDR3 with reference TRBV7-2 and TRBJ2-7 gives the whole variable domain GAGVSQSPSNKVTEKGKDVELRCDPISGHTALYWYRQSLGQGLEFLIYFQGNSAPDKSGLPSDRFSAERTGGSVSTLTIQRTQQEDSAVYLCASSSDRGNYEQYFGPGTRLTVT.